This T cell receptor beta chain was recorded in a study of beta chain features in type 1 diabetes. Study-wide results and caveats: Moderate yet significant TCRB CDR3 shortening was seen in Type 1 diabetes patients in all four CD4+ subsets. Any HLA effect on TCRB rearrangement was left unresolved by small sub-analyses. Type 1 diabetes patients had fewer VDJ junction insertions and more deletions.

Purity of each sorted population was above 98%. As regards this clone: The antigen is not known.

Investigators reverse transcribed all isolated RNA, so they sequenced expressed TCRB transcripts. Libraries were prepared by immunoSEQ multiplex PCR; TCRdb keeps only in-frame clonotypes and omits some of them. This sample yields about 700,000 clones, of which around 15% are seen a single time; less than 0.025% belongs to the top ten. The V and J ends lost 5 bases and 0 bases, in that order; junction bases with no gene match: 6. CDR3 size: 16 residues. The germline V gene has CDR1 SGHNT and CDR2 YYREEE (reference sequence). The sequence was collected from a man aged 18-30 years with type 1 diabetes. V and J are TRBV5-4 and TRBJ2-2, with TRBD1 matching over 8 bases. The source material was naive CD4+ T cells from blood. The CDR3 region is CASRGEQGANTGELFF. DNA for the CDR3: TGTGCCAGCAGGGGAGAACAGGGGGCGAACACCGGGGAGCTGTTTTTT.